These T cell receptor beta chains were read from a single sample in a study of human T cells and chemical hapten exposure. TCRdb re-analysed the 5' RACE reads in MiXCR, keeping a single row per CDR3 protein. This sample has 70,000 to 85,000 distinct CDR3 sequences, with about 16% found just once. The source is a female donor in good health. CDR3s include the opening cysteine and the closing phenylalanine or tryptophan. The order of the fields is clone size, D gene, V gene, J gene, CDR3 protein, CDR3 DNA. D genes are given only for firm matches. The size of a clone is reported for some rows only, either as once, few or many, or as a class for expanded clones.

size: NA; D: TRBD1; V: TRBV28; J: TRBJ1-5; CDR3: CASTQTGVDQPQHF; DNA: TGTGCCAGCACTCAAACAGGGGTGGATCAGCCCCAGCATTTT
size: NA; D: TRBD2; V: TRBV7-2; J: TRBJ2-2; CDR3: CASSFPSDGRGANTGELFF; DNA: TGTGCCAGCAGCTTCCCTTCCGATGGGCGGGGGGCTAACACCGGGGAGCTGTTTTTT
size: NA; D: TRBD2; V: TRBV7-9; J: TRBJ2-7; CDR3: CASSFTSGTYEQYF; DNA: TGTGCCAGCAGCTTCACTAGCGGGACCTACGAGCAGTACTTC
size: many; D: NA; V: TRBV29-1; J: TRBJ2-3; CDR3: CSVQMTDTQYF; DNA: TGCAGCGTCCAAATGACAGATACGCAGTATTTT
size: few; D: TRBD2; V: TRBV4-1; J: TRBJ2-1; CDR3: CASSQLAGLLSDEQFF; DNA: TGCGCCAGCAGCCAACTAGCGGGCCTATTATCAGATGAGCAGTTCTTC
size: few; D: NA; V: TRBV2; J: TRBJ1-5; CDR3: CASSQEINQPQHF; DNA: TGTGCCAGTTCGCAGGAGATCAATCAGCCCCAGCATTTT
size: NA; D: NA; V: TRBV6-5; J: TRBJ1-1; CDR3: CASRRTSNTEAFF; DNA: TGTGCCAGCAGGAGGACAAGTAACACTGAAGCTTTCTTT
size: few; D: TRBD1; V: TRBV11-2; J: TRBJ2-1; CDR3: CASSFVGQGHNEQFF; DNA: TGTGCCAGCAGCTTCGTCGGACAGGGGCACAATGAGCAGTTCTTC
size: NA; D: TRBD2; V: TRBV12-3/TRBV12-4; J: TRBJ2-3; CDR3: CASSLTPGTSGGIDTQYF; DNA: TGTGCCAGCAGTTTAACTCCCGGGACTAGCGGGGGCATAGATACGCAGTATTTT
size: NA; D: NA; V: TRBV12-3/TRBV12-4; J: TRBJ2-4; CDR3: CASSLGGAVKNIQYF; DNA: TGTGCCAGCAGTTTAGGGGGAGCGGTCAAAAACATTCAGTACTTC
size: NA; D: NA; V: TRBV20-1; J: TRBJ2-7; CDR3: CSAPLGSYEQYF; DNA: TGCAGTGCTCCACTGGGCTCCTACGAGCAGTACTTC
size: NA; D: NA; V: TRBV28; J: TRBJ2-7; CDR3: CASSLPGYEQYF; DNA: TGTGCCAGCAGCTTACCTGGTTACGAGCAGTACTTC
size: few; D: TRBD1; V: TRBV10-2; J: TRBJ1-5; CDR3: CASSPQGIHSNQPQHF; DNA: TGCGCCAGCAGCCCACAGGGGATCCATAGCAATCAGCCCCAGCATTTT
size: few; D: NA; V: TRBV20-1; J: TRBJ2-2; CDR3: CSASHGGSNTGELFF; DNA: TGCAGTGCTAGTCACGGGGGCAGTAACACCGGGGAGCTGTTTTTT
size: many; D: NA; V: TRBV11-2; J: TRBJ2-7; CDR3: CASSLEGGLGEQYF; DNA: TGTGCCAGCAGCTTAGAAGGGGGGCTCGGCGAGCAGTACTTC
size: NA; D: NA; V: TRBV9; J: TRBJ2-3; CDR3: CASSVNPLGEDTQYF; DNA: TGTGCCAGCAGCGTAAACCCCCTAGGTGAAGATACGCAGTATTTT
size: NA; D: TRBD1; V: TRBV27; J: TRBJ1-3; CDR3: CASRPTGSNTIYF; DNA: TGTGCCAGCAGGCCGACAGGGAGTAACACCATATATTTT
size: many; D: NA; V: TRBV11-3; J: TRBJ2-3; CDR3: CASSSLNTQYF; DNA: TGTGCCAGCAGCTCCCTCAATACGCAGTATTTT
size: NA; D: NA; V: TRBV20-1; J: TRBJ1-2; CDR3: CSAIPGQNYGYTF; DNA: TGCAGTGCTATTCCAGGGCAAAACTATGGCTACACCTTC
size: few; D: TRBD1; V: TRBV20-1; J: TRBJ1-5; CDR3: CSAATTGGGNQPQHF; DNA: TGCAGTGCGGCAACAACAGGGGGAGGCAATCAGCCCCAGCATTTT
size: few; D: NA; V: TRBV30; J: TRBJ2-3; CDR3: CAWSVGTSTDTQYF; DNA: TGTGCCTGGAGTGTTGGTACTAGCACAGATACGCAGTATTTT
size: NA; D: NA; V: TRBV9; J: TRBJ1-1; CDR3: CASSRGGRTEAFF; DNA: TGTGCCAGCAGCCGAGGGGGACGAACTGAAGCTTTCTTT
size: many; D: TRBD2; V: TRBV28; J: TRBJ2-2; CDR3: CASSLWSLAGGPGELFF; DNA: TGTGCCAGCAGTTTATGGTCGCTAGCGGGAGGTCCCGGGGAGCTGTTTTTT
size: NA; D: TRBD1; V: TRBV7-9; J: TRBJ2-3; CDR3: CASSSDRGDTDTQYF; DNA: TGTGCCAGCAGCTCCGACAGGGGAGACACAGATACGCAGTATTTT
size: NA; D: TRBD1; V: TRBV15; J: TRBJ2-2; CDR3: CATSRGQGNTGELFF; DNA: TGTGCCACCAGCAGAGGACAGGGGAACACCGGGGAGCTGTTTTTT
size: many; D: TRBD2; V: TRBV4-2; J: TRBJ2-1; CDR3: CASSHILGTSGNEQFF; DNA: TGTGCCAGCAGCCACATTCTCGGGACTAGTGGCAATGAGCAGTTCTTC
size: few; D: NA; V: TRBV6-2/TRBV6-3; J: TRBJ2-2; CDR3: CASSRGTVKTGELFF; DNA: TGTGCCAGCAGTCGCGGGACAGTTAAAACCGGGGAGCTGTTTTTT
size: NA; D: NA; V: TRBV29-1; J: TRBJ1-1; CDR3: CSVGGGDTEAFF; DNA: TGCAGCGTTGGAGGAGGGGACACTGAAGCTTTCTTT
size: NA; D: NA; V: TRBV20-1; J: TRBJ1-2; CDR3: CSAQQQSQGKGYTF; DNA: TGCAGTGCCCAACAACAATCTCAGGGGAAAGGCTACACCTTC
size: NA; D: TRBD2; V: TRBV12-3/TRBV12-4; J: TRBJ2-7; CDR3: CASSWTRGPYEQYF; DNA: TGTGCCAGCAGTTGGACTAGGGGACCCTACGAGCAGTACTTC
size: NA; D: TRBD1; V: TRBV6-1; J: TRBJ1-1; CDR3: CASRLQGALEAFF; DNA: TGTGCCAGCAGACTACAGGGGGCTCTTGAAGCTTTCTTT
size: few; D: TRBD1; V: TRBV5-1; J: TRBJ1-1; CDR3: CASSTGQANTEAFF; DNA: TGCGCCAGCAGCACAGGACAGGCGAACACTGAAGCTTTCTTT
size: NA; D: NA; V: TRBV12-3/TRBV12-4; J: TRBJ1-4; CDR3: CASSSLEGEKLFF; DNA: TGTGCCAGCAGTTCCCTAGAAGGTGAAAAACTGTTTTTT
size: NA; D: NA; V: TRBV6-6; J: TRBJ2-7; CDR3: CASSYRQRGEQYF; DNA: TGTGCCAGCAGTTACAGACAGCGTGGCGAGCAGTACTTC
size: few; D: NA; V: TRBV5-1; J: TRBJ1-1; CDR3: CASSPQGSGNLGTEAFF; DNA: TGCGCCAGCAGCCCACAGGGTTCGGGCAATTTGGGCACTGAAGCTTTCTTT
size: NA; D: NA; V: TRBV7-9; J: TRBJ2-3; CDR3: CASSLGLSPTDTQYF; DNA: TGTGCCAGCAGCTTAGGGCTTTCGCCTACAGATACGCAGTATTTT
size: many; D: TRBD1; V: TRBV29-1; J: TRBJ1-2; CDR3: CSVEAVQGAIGGYTF; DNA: TGCAGCGTTGAGGCCGTACAGGGGGCGATTGGTGGCTACACCTTC
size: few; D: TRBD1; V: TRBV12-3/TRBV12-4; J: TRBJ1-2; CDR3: CASSLADRGYYGYTF; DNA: TGTGCCAGCAGTCTCGCCGACAGGGGATACTATGGCTACACCTTC
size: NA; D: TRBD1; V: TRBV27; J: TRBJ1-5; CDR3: CASRPVNRGGDQPQHF; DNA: TGTGCCAGCAGACCTGTTAACAGGGGCGGAGATCAGCCCCAGCATTTT
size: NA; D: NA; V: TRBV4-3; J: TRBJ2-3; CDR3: CASSLSGDRDTQYF; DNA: TGCGCCAGCAGCCTTTCCGGGGATCGCGATACGCAGTATTTT
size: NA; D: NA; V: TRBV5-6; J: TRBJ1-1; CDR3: CASSLVDGYTEAFF; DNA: TGTGCCAGCAGCTTGGTGGACGGATACACTGAAGCTTTCTTT
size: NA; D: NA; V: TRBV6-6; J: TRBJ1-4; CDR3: CASSYMEGSEKLFF; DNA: TGTGCCAGCAGTTATATGGAGGGTAGTGAAAAACTGTTTTTT
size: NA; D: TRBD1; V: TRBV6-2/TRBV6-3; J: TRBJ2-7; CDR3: CASSYRDRAPYEQYF; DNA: TGTGCCAGCAGTTACCGCGACAGGGCCCCGTACGAGCAGTACTTC
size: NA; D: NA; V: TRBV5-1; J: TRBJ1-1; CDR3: CASSDPNTEAFF; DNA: TGCGCCAGCAGCGACCCGAACACTGAAGCTTTCTTT
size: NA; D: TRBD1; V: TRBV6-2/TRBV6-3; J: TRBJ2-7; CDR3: CASTTIDRRDRGLPAYEQYF; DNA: TGTGCCAGCACCACCATCGACCGGCGGGACAGGGGACTGCCTGCCTACGAGCAGTACTTC
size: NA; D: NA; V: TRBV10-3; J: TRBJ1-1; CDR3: CAISEVGAEAFF; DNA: TGTGCCATCAGTGAGGTGGGGGCAGAAGCTTTCTTT
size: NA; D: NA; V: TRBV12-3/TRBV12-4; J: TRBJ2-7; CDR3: CASSLAGGRNEQYF; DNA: TGTGCCAGCAGTTTAGCGGGGGGGCGGAACGAGCAGTACTTC
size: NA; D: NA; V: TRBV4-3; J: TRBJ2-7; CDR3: CASSQDGGGDPQYF; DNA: TGCGCCAGCAGCCAAGATGGGGGAGGCGACCCCCAGTACTTC
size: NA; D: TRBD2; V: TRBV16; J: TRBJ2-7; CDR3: CASSRTSGASIKQYF; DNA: TGTGCCAGCAGCCGGACTAGCGGGGCGAGTATAAAGCAGTACTTC
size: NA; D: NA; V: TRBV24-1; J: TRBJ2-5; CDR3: CATSDPSSGVGETQYF; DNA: TGTGCCACCAGTGATCCGTCCTCAGGGGTGGGCGAGACCCAGTACTTC
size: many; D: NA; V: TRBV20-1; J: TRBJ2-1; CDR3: CSARDKGQGGYNEQFF; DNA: TGCAGTGCTAGAGATAAGGGGCAGGGGGGGTACAATGAGCAGTTCTTC
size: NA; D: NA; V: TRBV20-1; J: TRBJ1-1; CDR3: CSRISHMNTEAFF; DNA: TGCAGTCGAATTAGCCACATGAACACTGAAGCTTTCTTT
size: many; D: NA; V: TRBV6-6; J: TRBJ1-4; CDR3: CASSYFPGAEANEKLFF; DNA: TGTGCCAGCAGTTACTTTCCGGGGGCGGAAGCTAATGAAAAACTGTTTTTT
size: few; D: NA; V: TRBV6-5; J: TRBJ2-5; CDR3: CASSPAPSALWKETQYF; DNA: TGTGCCAGCAGTCCGGCCCCTAGCGCCCTGTGGAAAGAGACCCAGTACTTC
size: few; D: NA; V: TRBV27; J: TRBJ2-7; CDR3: CASSPSPRNEQYF; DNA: TGTGCCAGCAGTCCTTCCCCGAGAAACGAGCAGTACTTC
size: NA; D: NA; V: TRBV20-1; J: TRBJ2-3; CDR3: CSAFRLRATSTDTQYF; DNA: TGCAGTGCTTTTCGTCTAAGGGCTACTAGCACAGATACGCAGTATTTT
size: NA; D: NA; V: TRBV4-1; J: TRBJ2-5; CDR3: CASSRGGRETQYF; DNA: TGCGCCAGCAGCCGAGGCGGAAGGGAGACCCAGTACTTC
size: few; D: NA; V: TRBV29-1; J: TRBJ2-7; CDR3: CSVGSGEHYEQYF; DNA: TGCAGCGTTGGGTCCGGCGAGCACTACGAGCAGTACTTC
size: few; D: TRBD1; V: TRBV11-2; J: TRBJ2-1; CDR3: CASSLTGPTYNEQFF; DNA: TGTGCCAGCAGCTTGACAGGGCCCACCTACAATGAGCAGTTCTTC
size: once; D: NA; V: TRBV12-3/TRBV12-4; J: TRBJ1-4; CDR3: CASSPRRTATNEKLFF; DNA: TGTGCCAGCAGTCCCCGCCGGACAGCAACTAATGAAAAACTGTTTTTT